A selection of T cell receptor beta chains follows, all from one sample in a study of STAT3 mutations in large granular lymphocyte leukemia. Produced via immunoSEQ multiplex PCR; TCRdb's table is partial and in-frame only. The sample has more than 10,000 clones; roughly 80% are singletons. The sample taken for sequencing was peripheral blood mononuclear cells. The receptors come from a man between 60 and 75 years old with T-cell large granular lymphocyte leukemia. Some clones in this sample may be carry-over from other donors' samples. Each CDR3 is given with its conserved first and last residue. A D gene is named only where the DNA matches it firmly. Size is stated for part of the rows, as once, few or many counts, or as a class when the clone is expanded.

>TRBV11-1|TRBJ2-7|TRBD1|.
CASSFATGVHYEQYF
TGTGCCAGCAGCTTTGCGACAGGGGTTCATTACGAGCAGTACTTC
>TRBV7-3|TRBJ2-5|TRBD2|.
CASSLVGTRETQYF
TGTGCCAGCAGCTTAGTAGGGACTAGGGAGACCCAGTACTTC
>TRBV15|TRBJ2-1|.|.
CATSRGGGTDNEQFF
TGTGCCACCAGCAGAGGTGGGGGGACAGACAATGAGCAGTTCTTC
>TRBV30|TRBJ1-5|.|.
CAWSVGINQPQHF
TGTGCCTGGAGTGTAGGCATCAATCAGCCCCAGCATTTT
>TRBV5-1|TRBJ2-1|TRBD2|.
CASSLAGGGYNEQFF
TGCGCCAGCAGCCTAGCGGGAGGGGGCTACAATGAGCAGTTCTTC
>TRBV27|TRBJ2-6|.|few
CASSVREDHVLTF
TGTGCCAGCAGTGTCCGGGAAGACCACGTCCTGACTTTC
>TRBV20-1|TRBJ1-2|.|once
CSARRIDATF
TGCAGTGCTAGACGAATCGATGCCACCTTC
>TRBV28|TRBJ2-7|.|once
CASSFQAYEQYF
TGTGCCAGCAGTTTCCAGGCCTACGAGCAGTACTTC
>TRBV5-8|TRBJ2-2|.|.
CASSSPALGRRAGELFF
TGTGCCAGCAGCTCCCCGGCCTTGGGCAGGCGTGCCGGGGAGCTGTTTTTT
>TRBV5-1|TRBJ2-2|TRBD2|.
CASSFMFAGGPSGELFF
TGCGCCAGCAGCTTCATGTTTGCGGGAGGGCCGTCCGGGGAGCTGTTTTTT
>TRBV7-8|TRBJ1-5|.|.
CASSLSAGGYQPQHF
TGTGCCAGCAGCTTATCAGCAGGTGGCTATCAGCCCCAGCATTTT
>TRBV5-1|TRBJ2-6|.|.
CASSLRDGGANVLTF
TGCGCCAGCAGCTTGAGGGACGGGGGGGCCAACGTCCTGACTTTC
>TRBV6-6|TRBJ2-1|.|.
CAVSIGREQFF
TGTGCAGTCTCAATAGGCCGGGAGCAGTTCTTC
>TRBV4-3|TRBJ2-2|.|.
CASSQARDALDTGELFF
TGCGCCAGCAGCCAAGCCCGGGACGCCCTGGACACCGGGGAGCTGTTTTTT
>TRBV6-6|TRBJ2-7|.|.
CASLQRQLSYEQYF
TGTGCCAGCTTACAACGTCAGCTCTCCTACGAGCAGTACTTC
>TRBV10-3|TRBJ2-5|.|once
CAISESAGGGEETQYF
TGTGCCATCAGTGAGTCTGCTGGAGGGGGCGAAGAGACCCAGTACTTC
>TRBV5-6|TRBJ2-1|.|few
CASRRGDEQFF
TGTGCCAGCAGGAGGGGGGATGAGCAGTTCTTC
>TRBV5-1|TRBJ2-5|TRBD1|.
CASSWDSLQETQYF
TGCGCCAGCAGCTGGGACAGTTTACAAGAGACCCAGTACTTC
>TRBV2|TRBJ2-3|.|.
CASSVQGRSSADTQYF
TGTGCCAGCAGCGTACAGGGGAGGTCTAGCGCAGATACGCAGTATTTT
>TRBV27|TRBJ1-1|.|.
CASSPQGTNTEAFF
TGTGCCAGCAGTCCACAGGGTACGAACACTGAAGCTTTCTTT
>TRBV30|TRBJ2-7|.|.
CAWSVNYEQYF
TGTGCCTGGAGTGTAAACTACGAGCAGTACTTC
>TRBV2|TRBJ1-2|.|few
CASIVRVPGGYTF
TGTGCCAGCATCGTTCGGGTGCCGGGGGGCTACACCTTC
>TRBV6-5|TRBJ2-7|.|.
CASSYAPRGEQYF
TGTGCCAGCAGTTACGCTCCCCGGGGCGAGCAGTACTTC
>TRBV2|TRBJ2-3|TRBD2|few
CASSNILAVSTDTQYF
TGTGCCAGCAGTAACATTCTAGCGGTTAGCACAGATACGCAGTATTTT
>TRBV2|TRBJ2-1|TRBD2|.
CASRISGRANEQFF
TGTGCCAGCAGGATTAGCGGGAGGGCCAATGAGCAGTTCTTC
>TRBV11-3|TRBJ2-1|.|.
CASSKSGWGNEQFF
TGTGCCAGCAGCAAATCTGGGTGGGGGAATGAGCAGTTCTTC
>TRBV5-1|TRBJ1-4|TRBD1|.
CASSTSGTGVSEKLFF
TGCGCCAGCAGCACTTCCGGGACAGGGGTGAGCGAAAAACTGTTTTTT
>TRBV11-2|TRBJ2-7|.|.
CASSLSSWRQDSYEQYF
TGTGCCAGCAGCTTAAGTTCGTGGAGGCAGGATTCCTACGAGCAGTACTTC
>TRBV10-3|TRBJ2-7|TRBD1|.
CAISETGGGYEQYF
TGTGCCATCAGTGAGACAGGGGGAGGCTACGAGCAGTACTTC
>TRBV5-4|TRBJ2-2|.|.
CASSLGSPQGTGELFF
TGTGCCAGCAGCTTGGGCAGCCCCCAGGGCACCGGGGAGCTGTTTTTT
>TRBV5-4|TRBJ2-5|.|.
CASSLEAGGRETQYF
TGTGCCAGCAGCTTGGAGGCCGGGGGGCGAGAGACCCAGTACTTC
>TRBV27|TRBJ2-7|TRBD2|.
CASSFAGTRNEQYF
TGTGCCAGCAGTTTTGCGGGGACTAGGAACGAGCAGTACTTC
>TRBV18|TRBJ2-3|.|.
CASSPLEGSTDTQYF
TGTGCCAGCTCACCCCTGGAGGGTAGCACAGATACGCAGTATTTT
>TRBV6-6|TRBJ1-5|.|.
CASSLQGSNQPQHF
TGTGCCAGCAGTTTACAGGGTTCCAATCAGCCCCAGCATTTT
>TRBV6-4|TRBJ1-1|.|.
CASSENKNTEAFF
TGTGCCAGCAGTGAGAATAAGAACACTGAAGCTTTCTTT
>TRBV5-4|TRBJ1-2|.|few
CASSLNREDYTF
TGTGCCAGCAGCTTGAACAGGGAAGACTACACCTTC
>TRBV6-1|TRBJ2-3|.|.
CASSAFFQGLNEGDTQYF
TGTGCCAGCAGTGCCTTCTTCCAGGGCCTCAACGAAGGAGATACGCAGTATTTT
>TRBV7-9|TRBJ2-2|.|.
CASSLAFPGELFF
TGTGCCAGCAGCTTAGCGTTTCCCGGGGAGCTGTTTTTT
>TRBV19|TRBJ2-3|TRBD1|.
CGSTGGSRNTQYF
TGTGGCTCGACAGGGGGGTCGAGAAATACGCAGTATTTT